This T cell receptor beta chain was retrieved from a study of T cell responses to AZD1222 COVID-19 vaccine. Repertoires were generated with immunoSEQ multiplex PCR, while TCRdb's copy carries only in-frame clones and drops some. Counted here are just over 150,000 clones, 88% occurring once; the ten biggest clones make up 6.9%. Trimming pared 4 bases from V and 8 bases from J, leaving 17 bases between. The CDR3 length is 14 residues. The germline V gene has CDR1 LNHDA and CDR2 SQIVND (reference sequence). Remarks on this clone: Antigen specificity is unknown.

General observations from the study: At study baseline, merely roughly 6 AZD1222 recipients were seropositive.

This TCR derives from an adult who had recovered from COVID-19. The sample was peripheral blood, taken after recovery from COVID-19. This sequence joins TRBV19 and TRBJ1-2; possibly TRBD1 for D (5 bases). CDR3 amino acids: CASSSGTAILGYTF. The CDR3 coding sequence is TGTGCCAGTAGTAGTGGGACTGCCATCTTAGGCTACACCTTC.